This T cell receptor (beta chain) was identified in a study of pediatric ulcerative colitis. Trimming left V 5 bases short and J 2 bases short, with 11 bases between. The CDR3 totals 14 residues. From germline, CDR1 is SEHNR and CDR2 FQNEAQ (reference sequence). TCRdb's table, derived via immunoSEQ multiplex PCR, lists solely in-frame clones and lacks some. The repertoire includes roughly 54,000 clones, around 87% of them detected once, and around 1.5% sits in the top ten. A word on this clone: No antigen is known for it.

Study findings and constraints: Two rectal CDR3 clonotypes occurred in all ulcerative colitis patients. Acute severe colitis showed lower rectal diversity from clonal expansions.

The receptor's source is a boy aged 10-17 years who was a control in a study of pediatric ulcerative colitis. The chain employs TRBV7-9 and TRBJ2-3, with D possibly being TRBD2 (6 bases). What was sequenced was blood. The CDR3 DNA follows: TGTGCCAGCAGCCCGGGGGTATACACAGATACGCAGTATTTT. Amino acids: CASSPGVYTDTQYF.